These 20 T cell receptor beta chains were sequenced from one sample in a study of shared clonotypes between healthy human individuals. Method: immunoSEQ multiplex PCR; TCRdb's copy keeps in-frame clones and lacks some. In the table there are 2 million to 2.5 million clones, more than 85% of which are singletons. In the naive CD8 group, cells lacked CD45RO and were positively selected for CCR7, so terminally differentiated effector memory CD45RA+ cells were left out. The sequenced sample was naive CD8+ T cells from PBMCs. The receptors were gathered from a young man in good health. Some clones in this sample may be carry-over from other donors' samples.

The J gene is TRBJ2-7, the V gene TRBV7-9; possible D gene TRBD2, 6 bases. Germline CDR1 reads SEHNR; CDR2 reads FQNEAQ (reference sequence). CDR3 length: 14 amino acids. V was clipped by 2 bases and J by 0 bases, with 8 bases between them. The DNA of the CDR3 is TGTGCCAGCAGCTTAACTAGCAGCTCCTACGAGCAGTACTTC. It specifies CASSLTSSSYEQYF.

This chain links TRBV4-1 with TRBJ1-2; 8 positions agree with TRBD1. Germline V gene sequence: CDR1 MGHRA, CDR2 YSYEKL. The CDR3 totals 16 residues. V trimming: 3 bases; J trimming: 2 bases; junction bases outside the gene matches: 8. The chain's CDR3 is CASSHARTGTNYGYTF. CDR3 nucleotides: TGCGCCAGCAGCCACGCCCGGACAGGGACGAACTATGGCTACACCTTC.

About this clone: The sample carries other DNA sequences with the same CDR3. The chain is built from TRBV7-9 and TRBJ2-7; maybe TRBD2 (5 bases). The CDR3 is 12 amino acids. Germline V gene data show CDR1 as SEHNR and CDR2 as FQNEAQ (reference sequence). Trimming took off 1 base at V and 6 bases at J, with 7 bases between the two ends. Here the CDR3 reads CASSLGSGEQYF. CDR3 bases: TGTGCCAGCAGCTTAGGGAGCGGCGAGCAGTACTTC.

The chain uses TRBV9 and TRBJ2-7, with D perhaps assigned TRBD1 or TRBD2 (5 bases each). The V gene's germline CDR1 is SGDLS and CDR2 YYNGEE. Trimming took 4 bases from V and 5 from J, leaving 19 bases between them. The CDR3 spans 15 residues. CDR3: CASSPRAQGPHEQYF. CDR3 coding DNA: TGTGCCAGCAGCCCCCGTGCCCAGGGACCCCACGAGCAGTACTTC.

The chain is built from TRBV7-3 and TRBJ2-7; D is possibly TRBD2 (6 bases). Trimming cost V 4 bases and J 2 bases, with 12 bases left between them. Germline V CDR1 and CDR2: SGHTA, FQGTGA. This CDR3 contains 14 residues. The CDR3 here is CASSWGGGTYEQYF. For the CDR3, the DNA is TGTGCCAGCAGCTGGGGAGGTGGGACCTACGAGCAGTACTTC.

V usage is TRBV4-3 and J usage is TRBJ1-1, with a possible D match to TRBD1 (5 bases). V lost 0 bases to trimming and J lost 6 bases, with 20 bases between them. The CDR3 sequence is 17 residues long. CDR1 LGHNA and CDR2 YSLEER come from the germline V gene. CDR3 bases: TGCGCCAGCAGCCAAGATTCTACGGATGGATGGGACCCTGAAGCTTTCTTT. Amino acid sequence: CASSQDSTDGWDPEAFF.

The genes are TRBV29-1 and TRBJ1-3, with TRBD1 as a possible D gene (5 bases). CDR1 SQVTM and CDR2 ANQGSEA come from the germline V gene. This CDR3 has 13 amino acids. Trimming removed 4 bases at V and 6 bases at J, with 13 bases between. The CDR3 DNA follows: TGCAGCGTTGTCGGTCAGGGCGAAAACACCATATATTTT. Amino acids: CSVVGQGENTIYF. Using reference TRBV29-1 and TRBJ1-3 for the parts outside the CDR3, the full variable domain is SAVISQKPSRDICQRGTSLTIQCQVDSQVTMMFWYRQQPGQSLTLIATANQGSEATYESGFVIDKFPISRPNLTFSTLTVSNMSPEDSSIYLCSVVGQGENTIYFGEGSWLTVV.

CDR3 bases: TGCGCCAGCAGCCGGGCTAGCGGGCATACCATGGGCGGGGAGCTGTTTTTT. Amino acids: CASSRASGHTMGGELFF. The chain carries TRBV4-3 and TRBJ2-2, with 8 bases aligning to TRBD2. Germline CDR1 LGHNA, CDR2 YSLEER. V dropped 4 bases and J dropped 7; count of bases not matched to a gene: 14. The CDR3 totals 17 residues.

This chain uses TRBV5-6 with TRBJ2-7; perhaps TRBD2 as D (5 bases). The CDR3 sequence is 16 residues long. Germline lookup yields CDR1 SGHDT and CDR2 YYEEEE. V was pared by 0 bases and J by 1 base, with 14 bases between. The CDR3 spells CASSLGREDNSYEQYF. Here the CDR3 DNA reads TGTGCCAGCAGCTTGGGACGGGAAGATAATTCCTACGAGCAGTACTTC.

The chain joins TRBV12-5 to TRBJ1-1; D may be TRBD1 (5 bases). V was trimmed by 5 bases and J by 0 bases, leaving 13 bases between them. CDR3 size: 15 residues. Looked up from germline, CDR1 is LGHNT and CDR2 is FRNRAP. The chain's CDR3 is CASGPPGGLNTEAFF. CDR3 bases: TGTGCTAGTGGTCCCCCCGGGGGATTGAACACTGAAGCTTTCTTT.

The V and J genes are TRBV5-1 and TRBJ2-6; D may correspond to TRBD1 or TRBD2 (5 bases each). Germline V gives CDR1 SGHRS, CDR2 YFSETQ. The germline V and J ends were trimmed by 0 bases and 2 bases, with 6 bases remaining between them. The CDR3 totals 15 residues. CDR3 loop: CASSLVGAGANVLTF. CDR3 sequence (DNA): TGCGCCAGCAGCTTGGTGGGGGCTGGGGCCAACGTCCTGACTTTC. Complete variable domain (other parts from reference TRBV5-1 and TRBJ2-6): KAGVTQTPRYLIKTRGQQVTLSCSPISGHRSVSWYQQTPGQGLQFLFEYFSETQRNKGNFPGRFSGRQFSNSRSEMNVSTLELGDSALYLCASSLVGAGANVLTFGAGSRLTVL.

V is TRBV9 and J is TRBJ2-5; the D gene is possibly TRBD2 (5 bases). CDR1 and CDR2 from the germline V gene are SGDLS and YYNGEE. This CDR3 contains 15 residues. Trimming removed 3 bases at V and 4 bases at J, with 16 bases between. The DNA of the CDR3 is TGTGCCAGCAGCGCCTTAGGGCCAGGAGGAGAGACCCAGTACTTC. Residues: CASSALGPGGETQYF.

The V and J genes are TRBV27 and TRBJ1-5, with 8 bases lining up with TRBD1. The V gene end was trimmed by 5 bases and the J gene end by 4 bases; junction bases not matched to a gene: 7. Germline-derived CDR1 and CDR2 are MNHEY and SMNVEV (reference sequence). The CDR3 sequence is 15 residues long. CDR3 sequence: CASSPTTGANQPQHF. For the CDR3, the DNA is TGTGCCAGCAGTCCCACGACAGGGGCAAATCAGCCCCAGCATTTT.

The V gene is TRBV15, the J gene TRBJ2-2; D could derive from TRBD1 or TRBD2 (5 bases each). The CDR3 extends over 14 amino acids. The germline V gene encodes CDR1 LNHNV and CDR2 YYDKDF (reference sequence). V lost 0 bases, J lost 8 bases, and 10 bases lay in between. The CDR3, as DNA: TGTGCCACCAGCAGAGATGGGGGATTAGGGGAGCTGTTTTTT. Protein sequence: CATSRDGGLGELFF.

To note about this clone: The sample contains more than one DNA sequence encoding this CDR3. The CDR3 reads CATSRAGDTGELFF. The CDR3 nucleotides read TGTGCCACCAGCAGAGCGGGAGACACCGGGGAGCTGTTTTTT. V gene TRBV15 combines with J gene TRBJ2-2, with D possibly being TRBD2 (6 bases). This CDR3 region has 14 residues. Germline CDR1 reads LNHNV; CDR2 reads YYDKDF (reference sequence). V was shortened by 1 base and J by 3 bases, with 6 bases between the two germline ends. Combining the CDR3 with reference TRBV15 and TRBJ2-2 gives the whole variable domain DAMVIQNPRYQVTQFGKPVTLSCSQTLNHNVMYWYQQKSSQAPKLLFHYYDKDFNNEADTPDNFQSRRPNTSFCFLDIRSPGLGDTAMYLCATSRAGDTGELFFGEGSRLTVL.

Regarding this clone: The same CDR3 can be traced to other DNA sequences in this sample. V is TRBV18 and J is TRBJ2-7; the D gene is possibly TRBD1 (6 bases). V lost 3 bases and J lost 4, with 13 bases in between. The V gene's germline CDR1 is KGHSH and CDR2 LQKENI. This CDR3 is built from 14 residues. CDR3 coding DNA: TGTGCCAGCTCACCCGGAACAGGGTTTTACGAGCAGTACTTC. This codes for CASSPGTGFYEQYF.

V usage is TRBV7-8 and J usage is TRBJ2-7, with TRBD2 identical over 7 bases. V lost 4 bases and J lost 1; bases outside the gene matches: 7. The germline CDR1 and CDR2 sequences are SGHVS and FQNEAQ. The CDR3 spans 15 residues. The CDR3 DNA is TGTGCCAGCAGCTCGGGGAGGGCTCTTTCCTACGAGCAGTACTTC. The encoded protein is CASSSGRALSYEQYF.

The CDR3 loop is CASRPWGPGEQYF. The CDR3 coding sequence is TGTGCCAGCAGACCATGGGGCCCCGGGGAGCAGTACTTC. The V and J genes are TRBV28 and TRBJ2-7; TRBD1 might be the D (5 bases). From germline, CDR1 is MDHEN and CDR2 SYDVKM. The CDR3 extends over 13 amino acids. V was cut by 6 bases and J by 7 bases, with 16 bases left in between.

Note on this clone: The same CDR3 arises from other DNA sequences in this sample as well. The chain has TRBV4-1 and TRBJ2-7; TRBD2 is a possible D gene (7 bases). The CDR3 is 15 amino acids. V lost 1 base, J lost 0 bases, and 10 bases lay in between. Per germline, CDR1 MGHRA and CDR2 YSYEKL. This CDR3 reads CASSQVGGPSYEQYF. CDR3 coding DNA: TGCGCCAGCAGCCAAGTCGGGGGGCCCTCCTACGAGCAGTACTTC.

The chain is built from TRBV27 and TRBJ2-3; 8 bases agree with TRBD1. Germline lookup yields CDR1 MNHEY and CDR2 SMNVEV (reference sequence). V dropped 5 bases and J dropped 2; count of bases not matched to a gene: 6. The CDR3 has 15 amino acids. This CDR3 is CASSEGQGITDTQYF. The CDR3 nucleotides read TGTGCCAGCAGTGAAGGACAGGGTATCACAGATACGCAGTATTTT.